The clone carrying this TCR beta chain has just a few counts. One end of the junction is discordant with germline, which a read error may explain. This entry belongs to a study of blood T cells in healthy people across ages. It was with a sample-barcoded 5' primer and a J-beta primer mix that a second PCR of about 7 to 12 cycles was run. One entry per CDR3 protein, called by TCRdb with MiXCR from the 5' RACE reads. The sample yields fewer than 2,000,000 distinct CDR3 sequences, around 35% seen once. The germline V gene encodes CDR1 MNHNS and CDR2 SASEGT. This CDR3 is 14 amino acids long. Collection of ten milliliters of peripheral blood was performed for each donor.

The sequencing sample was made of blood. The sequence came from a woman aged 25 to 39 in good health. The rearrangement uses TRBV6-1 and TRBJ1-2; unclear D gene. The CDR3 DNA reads TGTACCAGCAGTGAGGGCGCGGACGATCTCAGCTACACCTTC. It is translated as CTSSEGADDLSYTF.